The 28 T cell receptor beta chains in this list originate from one sample, sequenced in a study of T cell clones after liver transplantation. Here immunoSEQ multiplex PCR was the method, and the copy in TCRdb shows in-frame clones only, minus some. The sample lists tens of thousands of clones, 70% to 90% seen once, with less than 3.5% in the top ten. The sample here was CD4+ T cells from blood, taken at the 22-month timepoint. These receptors all stem from a human patient who received a liver transplant. The graft donor may have contributed some T cells.

The chain couples TRBV5-1 to TRBJ2-7, with D possibly TRBD1 on 6 matching bases. Germline loops: CDR1 SGHRS, CDR2 YFSETQ. V dropped 0 bases and J dropped 0 bases, with 13 bases sitting between them. The CDR3 totals 16 residues. In DNA form, the CDR3 reads TGCGCCAGCAGCTTGGTAGGTGACAGGAGCTCCTACGAGCAGTACTTC. This codes for CASSLVGDRSSYEQYF.

The rearrangement joins TRBV29-1 to TRBJ2-5; 7 positions agree with TRBD1. This CDR3 is built from 13 residues. Germline loops: CDR1 SQVTM, CDR2 ANQGSEA. With V trimmed by 4 bases and J by 5 bases, 7 bases remained unmatched. CDR3 in amino acids: CSVGGDRAETQYF. The DNA of the CDR3 is TGCAGCGTTGGTGGTGACAGGGCGGAGACCCAGTACTTC.

The CDR3 loop reads CASSPDRSSGANVLTF. The CDR3, as DNA: TGCGCCAGCAGCCCAGACAGGAGTTCTGGGGCCAACGTCCTGACTTTC. The chain uses TRBV4-1 and TRBJ2-6; tentatively, D is TRBD1 (6 bases). The V end was cut by 4 bases, the J end by 1 base, with 11 bases between. This CDR3 spans 16 amino acids. Looked up from germline, CDR1 is MGHRA and CDR2 is YSYEKL.

The chain employs TRBV5-6 and TRBJ1-5; D is perhaps TRBD1 (5 bases). Germline V gene sequence: CDR1 SGHDT, CDR2 YYEEEE. The CDR3 is 16 residues long. V was cut by 1 base and J by 4 bases, with 15 bases left in between. The CDR3 sequence is CASSLRNPGLNQPQHF. Here the CDR3 DNA reads TGTGCCAGCAGCTTGAGGAATCCGGGGCTTAATCAGCCCCAGCATTTT. Full variable domain (missing parts from reference TRBV5-6 and TRBJ1-5): DAGVTQSPTHLIKTRGQQVTLRCSPKSGHDTVSWYQQALGQGPQFIFQYYEEEERQRGNFPDRFSGHQFPNYSSELNVNALLLGDSALYLCASSLRNPGLNQPQHFGDGTRLSIL.

The rearrangement joins TRBV16 to TRBJ2-5, with D perhaps matching TRBD2 (6 bases). This CDR3 has 14 amino acids. The ends were cut back, 0 bases at V and 7 bases at J, with 12 bases in the middle. The V gene's germline CDR1 is KGHSY and CDR2 FQNENV. The CDR3 loop reads CASSQSRREGTQYF. CDR3 sequence (DNA): TGTGCCAGCAGCCAATCTCGGCGGGAAGGGACCCAGTACTTC.

J is TRBJ2-2 and V is TRBV6-4; the D gene is possibly TRBD2 (5 bases). The CDR3 is 15 residues long. CDR1 and CDR2 (germline): MRHNA, SNTAGT. With 6 bases removed from V and 0 bases from J, the gap between germline ends came to 11 bases. CDR3 amino acids: CASRLDSTNTGELFF. In DNA form, the CDR3 reads TGTGCCAGCAGATTGGACTCTACGAACACCGGGGAGCTGTTTTTT.

The V call is TRBV18, the J call TRBJ2-1; 10 bases are shared with TRBD2. V lost 6 bases, J lost 0 bases, and 8 bases stayed unmatched. The CDR3 is 17 amino acids. Germline V CDR1 and CDR2: KGHSH, LQKENI. As DNA, the CDR3 is TGTGCCAGCTCGTTCCGGACTAGCGGTGACTCCTACAATGAGCAGTTCTTC. Protein product: CASSFRTSGDSYNEQFF.

V gene TRBV4-3 combines with J gene TRBJ2-3, with TRBD1 as a possible D gene (6 bases). CDR3 length: 21 residues. The V end was cut by 1 base, the J end by 0 bases, with 26 bases between. The germline gives CDR1 LGHNA, CDR2 YSLEER. For the CDR3, the DNA is TGCGCCAGCAGCCAAGTCCGGCAGGGGCCGTTTATTTCCCCTAGCACAGATACGCAGTATTTT. This codes for CASSQVRQGPFISPSTDTQYF.

Details on this clone: Other DNA sequences in the same sample also yield this CDR3. The chain is built from TRBV5-6 and TRBJ1-1, with TRBD1 identical over 7 bases. V lost 5 bases to trimming and J lost 0 bases; unmatched junction nucleotides: 4. The CDR3 covers 14 residues. Germline lookup yields CDR1 SGHDT and CDR2 YYEEEE. The CDR3 nucleotides are TGTGCCAGCAGTTGGGACAGACTGAACACTGAAGCTTTCTTT. This translates into CASSWDRLNTEAFF. The whole variable domain, remainder taken from reference TRBV5-6 and TRBJ1-1, is DAGVTQSPTHLIKTRGQQVTLRCSPKSGHDTVSWYQQALGQGPQFIFQYYEEEERQRGNFPDRFSGHQFPNYSSELNVNALLLGDSALYLCASSWDRLNTEAFFGQGTRLTVV.

This sequence joins TRBV7-3 and TRBJ2-1, with D possibly being TRBD2 (6 bases). V shed 5 bases and J shed 7 bases, with 18 bases lying between them. The germline V gene encodes CDR1 SGHTA and CDR2 FQGTGA. The CDR3 consists of 15 residues. CDR3 loop: CASSPAGGIGNEQFF. CDR3 in DNA: TGTGCCAGCAGCCCCGCCGGCGGGATTGGGAATGAGCAGTTCTTC. The full variable domain, completed using reference TRBV7-3 and TRBJ2-1, is GAGVSQTPSNKVTEKGKYVELRCDPISGHTALYWYRQSLGQGPEFLIYFQGTGAADDSGLPNDRFFAVRPEGSVSTLKIQRTERGDSAVYLCASSPAGGIGNEQFFGPGTRLTVL.

This sequence joins TRBV7-8 and TRBJ2-3; 7 bases match TRBD2. Germline V gives CDR1 SGHVS, CDR2 FQNEAQ. Trimming took 3 bases from V and 4 from J; bases not matched to a gene: 7. The CDR3 extends over 15 amino acids. CDR3 sequence (DNA): TGTGCCAGCAGCTTTGGGGGAGGGCCCGCAGATACGCAGTATTTT. Translating gives CASSFGGGPADTQYF.

The chain employs TRBV5-4 and TRBJ2-5, with 15 bases fitting TRBD2. The CDR3 has 18 amino acids. Germline trimming cut 4 bases from V and 1 base from J; bases unmatched to any gene: 8. Germline V lookup: CDR1 SGHNT, CDR2 YYREEE (reference sequence). The CDR3 here is CASSPGLAGGGGQETQYF. As DNA, the CDR3 is TGTGCCAGCAGCCCGGGACTAGCGGGGGGCGGAGGCCAAGAGACCCAGTACTTC.

This chain links TRBV4-3 with TRBJ2-1, with D unresolved. The CDR3 has 14 amino acids. The V and J ends lost 4 bases and 8 bases respectively, with 15 bases between them. Germline assignment: CDR1 LGHNA and CDR2 YSLEER. The CDR3 nucleotides are TGCGCCAGCAGCCCGCAGACGGATTCCCATGAGCAGTTCTTC. It yields the protein CASSPQTDSHEQFF.

The V call is TRBV30, the J call TRBJ1-5; maybe TRBD1 (5 bases). The V gene lost 1 base and the J gene lost 6 bases, with 10 bases spanning the gap. Per the germline V gene, CDR1 is GTSNPN and CDR2 is SVGIG (reference sequence). CDR3 length equals 13 residues. This chain's CDR3 is CAWSDKGFQPQHF. The CDR3, as DNA: TGTGCCTGGAGTGATAAGGGGTTTCAGCCCCAGCATTTT.

The gene calls are TRBV7-2 and TRBJ1-2; D is ambiguous. This CDR3 has 14 amino acids. With 5 bases removed from V and 4 bases from J, the gap between germline ends came to 14 bases. Germline V gene sequence: CDR1 SGHTA, CDR2 FQGNSA. CDR3 DNA: TGTGCCAGCAGCACCCCCGGACCCGCCTATGGCTACACCTTC. Translating it yields CASSTPGPAYGYTF.

This chain joins TRBV6-6 and TRBJ1-2, with D maybe TRBD1 (5 bases). V dropped 5 bases and J dropped 2 bases, with 15 bases sitting between them. This CDR3 is 15 amino acids long. Germline CDR1 reads MNHNY; CDR2 reads SVGAGI (reference sequence). The CDR3 DNA reads TGTGCCAGCAGTATAACAGGAGCGACCAACTATGGCTACACCTTC. Protein: CASSITGATNYGYTF.

The chain joins TRBV2 to TRBJ1-1; D perhaps matches TRBD1 (5 bases). The V and J ends lost 7 bases and 1 base respectively, with 10 bases between them. The CDR3 extends over 13 amino acids. CDR1 is SNHLY, CDR2 FYNNEI, per germline. CDR3 DNA sequence: TGTGCCAGCATACTCAGGGCGAACACTGAAGCTTTCTTT. This sequence encodes CASILRANTEAFF.

The chain is built from TRBV7-2 and TRBJ2-4, with D perhaps matching TRBD1 or TRBD2 (6 bases each). This CDR3 comprises 16 residues. Trimming removed 5 bases from V and 7 bases from J, with 21 bases in between. Germline-derived CDR1 and CDR2 are SGHTA and FQGNSA. CDR3 sequence: CASSRRYVTGGNIQYF. CDR3 DNA: TGTGCCAGCAGCCGACGTTATGTGACAGGAGGGAACATTCAGTACTTC.

V usage is TRBV7-3 and J usage is TRBJ2-7; 13 bases map to TRBD2. The V and J ends lost 5 bases and 2 bases, in that order; junction bases with no gene match: 3. The CDR3 covers 15 residues. Germline V gives CDR1 SGHTA, CDR2 FQGTGA. Here the CDR3 reads CASSVTSGGAYEQYF. CDR3 nucleotides: TGTGCCAGCAGCGTCACTAGCGGGGGGGCCTACGAGCAGTACTTC.

The J gene is TRBJ2-7, the V gene TRBV30; D gene ambiguous. CDR1 GTSNPN and CDR2 SVGIG come from the germline V gene (reference sequence). The CDR3 consists of 11 residues. Trimming shortened V by 3 bases and J by 2 bases, and 5 bases separated the two germline ends. The CDR3 DNA reads as TGTGCCTGGAGAGAGACCTACGAGCAGTACTTC. This translates into CAWRETYEQYF.

The chain uses TRBV7-3 and TRBJ2-6; D ambiguous. Trimming shortened V by 5 bases and J by 1 base, and 18 bases separated the two germline ends. Germline CDR1 is SGHTA and CDR2 is FQGTGA. CDR3 length: 18 amino acids. In DNA, the CDR3 is TGTGCCAGCAGCCCACGACGGCGGTTCGCGTCTGGGGCCAACGTCCTGACTTTC. This gives the protein CASSPRRRFASGANVLTF.

The chain joins TRBV21-1 to TRBJ2-1; the table's TRBD1 call for D was not verified on the DNA. TRBV21-1 is recorded as a pseudogene. The CDR3 contains 17 residues. In DNA, the CDR3 is TGTGCCAGCATCAAAGAGCGCCGGGACAGGAGACTCAATGAGCAGTTCTTC. This encodes CASIKERRDRRLNEQFF.

The gene calls are TRBV11-1 and TRBJ2-5, with 8 bases matching TRBD2. V lost 2 bases, J lost 1 base, and 3 bases stayed unmatched. This CDR3 is built from 15 residues. Germline CDR1 reads SGHAT; CDR2 reads FQDESV (reference sequence). The CDR3 DNA sequence: TGTGCCAGCAGCTTAAACGGGGGGGCCCAAGAGACCCAGTACTTC. It yields the protein CASSLNGGAQETQYF.

The chain is built from TRBV7-2 and TRBJ2-5, with D tentatively TRBD2 (5 bases). Trimming removed 5 bases from V and 2 bases from J, with 15 bases in between. The germline V gene encodes CDR1 SGHTA and CDR2 FQGNSA. CDR3 length: 15 amino acids. CDR3 sequence: CASSTKGGQQETQYF. As DNA, the CDR3 is TGTGCCAGCAGCACTAAAGGCGGGCAGCAAGAGACCCAGTACTTC.

This chain links TRBV4-3 with TRBJ2-2; TRBD2 agrees at 14 bases. After removal of 4 bases from V and 6 bases from J, the junction contained 16 bases not matched to a gene. CDR1 and CDR2 from the germline V gene are LGHNA and YSLEER. CDR3 length equals 20 residues. For the CDR3, the DNA is TGCGCCAGCAGCCCCTGGACTAGCGGGAGGACTTATAACGGGGCCGGGGAGCTGTTTTTT. Protein sequence: CASSPWTSGRTYNGAGELFF.

The chain is built from TRBV11-2 and TRBJ1-1; D gene unclear. Germline V gives CDR1 SGHAT, CDR2 FQNNGV. The CDR3 extends over 14 amino acids. Trimming pared 2 bases from V and 0 bases from J, leaving 7 bases between. CDR3 in amino acids: CASSLNTLNTEAFF. For the CDR3, the DNA is TGTGCCAGCAGCTTAAACACGCTGAACACTGAAGCTTTCTTT.

The rearrangement uses TRBV5-3 and TRBJ1-1, with 9 bases aligning to TRBD1. TRBV5-3 is sorted into the ORF group, with uncertain function. V lost 6 bases, J lost 6 bases, and 6 bases stayed unmatched. The CDR3 covers 13 residues. The CDR3 nucleotides are TGTGCCAGAACGGGACAGGGATTCCCTGAAGCTTTCTTT. Translation: CARTGQGFPEAFF.

This chain links TRBV6-5 with TRBJ1-5; no clear D. V shed 8 bases and J shed 5 bases, with 16 bases lying between them. Looked up from germline, CDR1 is MNHEY and CDR2 is SVGAGI. CDR3 length: 14 amino acids. CDR3: CASRSWGSDQPQHF. The DNA for the CDR3 is TGTGCCAGCCGAAGCTGGGGTAGTGATCAGCCCCAGCATTTT.